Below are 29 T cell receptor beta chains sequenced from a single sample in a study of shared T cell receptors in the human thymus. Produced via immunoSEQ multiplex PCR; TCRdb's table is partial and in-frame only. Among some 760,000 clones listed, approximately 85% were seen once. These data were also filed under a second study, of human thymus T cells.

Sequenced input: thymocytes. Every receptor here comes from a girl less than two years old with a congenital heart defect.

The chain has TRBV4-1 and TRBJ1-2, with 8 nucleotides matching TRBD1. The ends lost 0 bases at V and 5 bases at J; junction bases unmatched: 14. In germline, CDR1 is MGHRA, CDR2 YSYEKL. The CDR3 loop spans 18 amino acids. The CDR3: CASSQDWGNRGVEYGYTF. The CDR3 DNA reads TGCGCCAGCAGCCAAGATTGGGGGAACAGGGGGGTTGAGTATGGCTACACCTTC.

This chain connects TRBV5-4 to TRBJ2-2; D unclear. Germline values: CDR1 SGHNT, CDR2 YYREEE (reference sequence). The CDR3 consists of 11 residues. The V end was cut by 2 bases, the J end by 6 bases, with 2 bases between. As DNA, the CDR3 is TGTGCCAGCAGCTTCGCCGGGGAGCTGTTTTTT. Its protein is CASSFAGELFF.

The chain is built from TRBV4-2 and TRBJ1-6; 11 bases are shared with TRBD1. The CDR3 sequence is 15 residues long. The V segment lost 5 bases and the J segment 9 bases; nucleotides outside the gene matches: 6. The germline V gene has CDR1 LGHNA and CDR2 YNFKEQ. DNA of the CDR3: TGTGCCAGCAGCGTAGGACAGGGGGCGGGTTCACCCCTCCACTTT. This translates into CASSVGQGAGSPLHF.

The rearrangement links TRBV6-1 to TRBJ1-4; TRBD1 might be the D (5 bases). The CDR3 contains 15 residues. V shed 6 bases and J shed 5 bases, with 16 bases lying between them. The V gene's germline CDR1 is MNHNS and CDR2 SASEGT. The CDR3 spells CASRTTGGKNEKLFF. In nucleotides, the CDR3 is TGTGCCAGCAGAACAACGGGGGGGAAAAATGAAAAACTGTTTTTT.

The CDR3 protein is CATSRERDREMNTEAFF. DNA for the CDR3: TGTGCCACCAGCAGAGAAAGGGACAGGGAGATGAACACTGAAGCTTTCTTT. The J gene is TRBJ1-1, the V gene TRBV15; 9 positions match TRBD1. This CDR3 comprises 17 residues. The J segment lost 0 bases and the V segment lost 0 bases, leaving 5 bases of the junction unmatched. Germline assignment: CDR1 LNHNV and CDR2 YYDKDF (reference sequence).

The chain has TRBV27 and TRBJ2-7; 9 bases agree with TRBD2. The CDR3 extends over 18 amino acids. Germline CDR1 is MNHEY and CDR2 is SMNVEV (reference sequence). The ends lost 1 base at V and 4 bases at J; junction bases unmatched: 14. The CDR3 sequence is CASSLFLGAGGPSYEQYF. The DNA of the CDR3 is TGTGCCAGCAGTTTATTTCTTGGGGCGGGGGGGCCGTCTTACGAGCAGTACTTC.

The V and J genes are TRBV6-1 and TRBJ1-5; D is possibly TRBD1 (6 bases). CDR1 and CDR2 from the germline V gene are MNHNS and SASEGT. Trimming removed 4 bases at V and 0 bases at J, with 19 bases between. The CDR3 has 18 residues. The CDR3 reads CASSVRRGAPYSNQPQHF. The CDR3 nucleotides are TGTGCCAGCAGTGTCCGTCGGGGGGCTCCTTATAGCAATCAGCCCCAGCATTTT.

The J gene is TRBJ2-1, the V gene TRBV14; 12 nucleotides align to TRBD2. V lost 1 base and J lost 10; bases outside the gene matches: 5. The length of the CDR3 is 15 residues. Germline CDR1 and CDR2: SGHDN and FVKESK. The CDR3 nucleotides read TGTGCCAGCAGCCAAGGGTACCTAGCGGGGGGGGAGCAGTTCTTC. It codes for CASSQGYLAGGEQFF.

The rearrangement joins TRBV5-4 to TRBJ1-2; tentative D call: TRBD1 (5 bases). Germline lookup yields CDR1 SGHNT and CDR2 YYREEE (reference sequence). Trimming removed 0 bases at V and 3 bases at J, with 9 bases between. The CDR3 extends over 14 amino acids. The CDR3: CASSLAGNDYGYTF. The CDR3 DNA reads TGTGCCAGCAGCTTGGCAGGGAACGACTATGGCTACACCTTC.

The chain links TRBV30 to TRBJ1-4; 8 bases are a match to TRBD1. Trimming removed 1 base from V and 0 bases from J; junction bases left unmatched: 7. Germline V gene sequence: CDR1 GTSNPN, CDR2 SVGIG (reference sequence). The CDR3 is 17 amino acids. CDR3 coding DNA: TGTGCCTGGAGTGAATACAGGGGGGCCGCAACTAATGAAAAACTGTTTTTT. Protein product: CAWSEYRGAATNEKLFF. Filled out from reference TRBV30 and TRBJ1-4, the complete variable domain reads SQTIHQWPATLVQPVGSPLSLECTVEGTSNPNLYWYRQAAGRGLQLLFYSVGIGQISSEVPQNLSASRPQDRQFILSSKKLLLSDSGFYLCAWSEYRGAATNEKLFFGSGTQLSVL.

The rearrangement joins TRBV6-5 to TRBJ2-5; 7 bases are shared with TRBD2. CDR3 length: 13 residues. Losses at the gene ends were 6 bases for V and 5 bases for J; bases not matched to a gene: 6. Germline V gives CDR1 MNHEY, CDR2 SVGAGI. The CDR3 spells CASRPREVETQYF. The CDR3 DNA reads TGTGCCAGCAGGCCCCGGGAGGTGGAGACCCAGTACTTC.

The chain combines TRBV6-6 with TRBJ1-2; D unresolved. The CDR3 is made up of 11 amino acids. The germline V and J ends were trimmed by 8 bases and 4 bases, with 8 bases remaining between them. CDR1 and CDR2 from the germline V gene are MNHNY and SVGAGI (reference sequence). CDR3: CASLGSYGYTF. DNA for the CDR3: TGTGCCAGCCTAGGATCCTATGGCTACACCTTC.

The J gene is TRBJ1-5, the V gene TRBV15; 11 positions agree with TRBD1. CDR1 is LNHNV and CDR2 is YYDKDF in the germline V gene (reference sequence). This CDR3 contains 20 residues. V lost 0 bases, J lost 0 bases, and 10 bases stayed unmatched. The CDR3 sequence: CATSRDRSGQGGDSNQPQHF. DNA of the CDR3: TGTGCCACCAGCAGAGATCGCTCGGGACAGGGGGGGGATAGCAATCAGCCCCAGCATTTT. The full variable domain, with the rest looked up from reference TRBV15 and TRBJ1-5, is DAMVIQNPRYQVTQFGKPVTLSCSQTLNHNVMYWYQQKSSQAPKLLFHYYDKDFNNEADTPDNFQSRRPNTSFCFLDIRSPGLGDTAMYLCATSRDRSGQGGDSNQPQHFGDGTRLSIL.

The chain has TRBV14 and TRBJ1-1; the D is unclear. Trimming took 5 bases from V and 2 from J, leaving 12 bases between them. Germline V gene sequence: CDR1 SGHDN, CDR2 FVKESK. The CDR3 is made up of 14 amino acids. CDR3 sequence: CASSIDSDNTEAFF. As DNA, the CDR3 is TGTGCCAGCAGCATCGACTCCGACAACACTGAAGCTTTCTTT.

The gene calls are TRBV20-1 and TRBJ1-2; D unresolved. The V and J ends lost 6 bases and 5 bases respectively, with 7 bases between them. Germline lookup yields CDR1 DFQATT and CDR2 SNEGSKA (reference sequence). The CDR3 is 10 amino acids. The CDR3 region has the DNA TGCAGTGCACACCCATATGGCTACACCTTC. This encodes CSAHPYGYTF.

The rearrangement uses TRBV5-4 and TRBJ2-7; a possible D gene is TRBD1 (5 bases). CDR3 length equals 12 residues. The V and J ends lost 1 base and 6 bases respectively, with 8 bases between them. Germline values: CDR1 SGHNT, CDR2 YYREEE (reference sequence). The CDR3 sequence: CASSLYGAEQYF. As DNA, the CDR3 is TGTGCCAGCAGCTTGTATGGGGCCGAGCAGTACTTC.

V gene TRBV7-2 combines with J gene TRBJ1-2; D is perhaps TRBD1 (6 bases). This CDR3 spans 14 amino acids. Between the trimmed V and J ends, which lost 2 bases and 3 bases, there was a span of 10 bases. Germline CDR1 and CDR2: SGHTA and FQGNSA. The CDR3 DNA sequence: TGTGCCAGCAGCTTAAACAGGGCCTACTATGGCTACACCTTC. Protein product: CASSLNRAYYGYTF. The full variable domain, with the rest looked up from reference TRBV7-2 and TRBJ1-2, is GAGVSQSPSNKVTEKGKDVELRCDPISGHTALYWYRQSLGQGLEFLIYFQGNSAPDKSGLPSDRFSAERTGGSVSTLTIQRTQQEDSAVYLCASSLNRAYYGYTFGSGTRLTVV.

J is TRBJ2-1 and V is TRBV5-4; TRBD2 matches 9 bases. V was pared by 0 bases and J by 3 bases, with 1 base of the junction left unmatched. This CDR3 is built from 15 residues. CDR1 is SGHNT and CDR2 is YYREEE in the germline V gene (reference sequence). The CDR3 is CASSLDSGGYNEQFF. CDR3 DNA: TGTGCCAGCAGCTTGGATAGCGGGGGCTACAATGAGCAGTTCTTC.

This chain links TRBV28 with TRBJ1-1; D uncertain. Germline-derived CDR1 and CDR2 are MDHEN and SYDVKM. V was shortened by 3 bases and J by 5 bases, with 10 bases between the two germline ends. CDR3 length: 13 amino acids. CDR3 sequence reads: CASSFTGRTEAFF. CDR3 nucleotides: TGTGCCAGCAGTTTCACGGGGAGGACTGAAGCTTTCTTT.

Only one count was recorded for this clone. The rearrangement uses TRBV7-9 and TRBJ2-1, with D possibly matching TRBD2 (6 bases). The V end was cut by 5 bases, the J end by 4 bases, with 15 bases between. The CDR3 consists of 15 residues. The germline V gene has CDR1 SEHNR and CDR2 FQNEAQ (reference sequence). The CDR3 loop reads CASSQGLDKYNEQFF. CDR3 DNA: TGTGCCAGCAGCCAGGGACTGGATAAATACAATGAGCAGTTCTTC.

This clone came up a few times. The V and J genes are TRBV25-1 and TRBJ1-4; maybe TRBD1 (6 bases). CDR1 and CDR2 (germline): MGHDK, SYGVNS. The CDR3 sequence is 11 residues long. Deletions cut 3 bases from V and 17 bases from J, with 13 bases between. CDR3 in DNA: TGTGCCAGCAGTGATCACAGGGATTGTTTTTTT. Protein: CASSDHRDCFF. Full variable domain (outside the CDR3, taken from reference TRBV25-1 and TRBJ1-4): EADIYQTPRYLVIGTGKKITLECSQTMGHDKMYWYQQDPGMELHLIHYSYGVNSTEKGDLSSESTVSRIRTEHFPLTLESARPSHTSQYLCASSDHRDCFFGSGTQLSVL.

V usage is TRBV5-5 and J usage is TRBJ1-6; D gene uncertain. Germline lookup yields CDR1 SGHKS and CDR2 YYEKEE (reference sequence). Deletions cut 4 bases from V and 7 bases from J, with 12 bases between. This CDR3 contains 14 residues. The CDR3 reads CASSVRGRNSPLHF. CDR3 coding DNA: TGTGCCAGCAGCGTTAGAGGGCGAAATTCACCCCTCCACTTT.

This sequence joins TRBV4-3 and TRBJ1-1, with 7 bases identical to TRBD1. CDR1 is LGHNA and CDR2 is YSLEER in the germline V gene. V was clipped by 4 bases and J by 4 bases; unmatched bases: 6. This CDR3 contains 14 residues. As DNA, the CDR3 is TGCGCCAGCAGCCCCTTTCCAGGGGGCACTGAAGCTTTCTTT. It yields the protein CASSPFPGGTEAFF.

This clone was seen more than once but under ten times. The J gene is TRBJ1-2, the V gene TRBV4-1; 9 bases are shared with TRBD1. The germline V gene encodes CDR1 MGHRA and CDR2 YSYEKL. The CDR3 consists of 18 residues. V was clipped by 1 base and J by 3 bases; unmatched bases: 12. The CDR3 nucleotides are TGCGCCAGCAGCCAAGGATCCGGGACAGGGAGTAGCGACTATGGCTACACCTTC. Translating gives CASSQGSGTGSSDYGYTF.

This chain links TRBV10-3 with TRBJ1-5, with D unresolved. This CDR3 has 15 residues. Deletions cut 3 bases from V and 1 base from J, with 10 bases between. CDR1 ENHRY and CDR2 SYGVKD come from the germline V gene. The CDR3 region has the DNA TGTGCCATCAGTGACCGGGAGGCAAGCAATCAGCCCCAGCATTTT. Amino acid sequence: CAISDREASNQPQHF.

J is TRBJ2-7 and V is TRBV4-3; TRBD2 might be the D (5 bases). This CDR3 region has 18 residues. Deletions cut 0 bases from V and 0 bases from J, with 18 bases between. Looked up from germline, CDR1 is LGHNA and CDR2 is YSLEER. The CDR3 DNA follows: TGCGCCAGCAGCCAAGAACGAACTAGAGGCGACGTCTCCTACGAGCAGTACTTC. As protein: CASSQERTRGDVSYEQYF.

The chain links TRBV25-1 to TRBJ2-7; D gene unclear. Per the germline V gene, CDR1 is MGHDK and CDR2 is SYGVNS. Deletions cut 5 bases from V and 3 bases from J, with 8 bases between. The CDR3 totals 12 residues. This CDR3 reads CASSITGYEQYF. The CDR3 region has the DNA TGTGCCAGCAGTATTACGGGCTACGAGCAGTACTTC.

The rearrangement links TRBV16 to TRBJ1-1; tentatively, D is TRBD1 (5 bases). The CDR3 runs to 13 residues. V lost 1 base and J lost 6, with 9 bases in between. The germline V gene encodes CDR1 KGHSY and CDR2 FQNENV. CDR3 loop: CASSQWGEPEAFF. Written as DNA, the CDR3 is TGTGCCAGCAGCCAATGGGGGGAGCCTGAAGCTTTCTTT.

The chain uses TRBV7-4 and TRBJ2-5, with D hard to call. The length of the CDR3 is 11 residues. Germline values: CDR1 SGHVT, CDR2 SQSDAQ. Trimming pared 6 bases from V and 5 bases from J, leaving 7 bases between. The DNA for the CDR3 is TGTGCCAGCAGGTCGCGGGAGACCCAGTACTTC. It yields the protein CASRSRETQYF.